This TCR beta chain was found in a study of cytomegalovirus exposure and HLA in healthy donors. CDR3 length equals 13 residues. V shed 6 bases and J shed 4 bases, with 12 bases lying between them. CDR1 KGHSH and CDR2 LQKENI come from the germline V gene. The PCR had 60 Vbeta and 13 Jbeta primers. Method: immunoSEQ multiplex PCR; TCRdb's copy keeps in-frame clones and lacks some. The table records 200,000 or so clones, roughly 83% of them present only once. The receptor comes from a male donor in good health and CMV-seropositive. The sample comprised PBMCs. The V gene is TRBV18, the J gene TRBJ1-1; D remains unclear. CDR3 in DNA: TGTGCCAGCTCCCCCATAGGGAGCACTGAAGCTTTCTTT. This codes for CASSPIGSTEAFF.